The clone carrying this TCR beta chain was seen just once. Antigen: not known. The PCR employed 60 Vbeta primers together with 13 Jbeta primers. Authors' data handling: In a later analysis, some 11 million of about 80 million unique beta chains occurred in at least two donors. Using immunoSEQ multiplex PCR, the repertoire was profiled, and TCRdb retains in-frame clones only, with some absent. V, J and clone size are taken as reported in that table, and D and trimming were inferred from the DNA itself. The sample consists of about 110,000 clones, about 83% of them appearing once. The junction had 9 bases not matched to a gene; V was cut back by 8 bases and J by 7 bases. CDR3 length: 13 residues. CDR1 and CDR2 from the germline V gene are MDHEN and SYDVKM. The data belong to a study of cytomegalovirus exposure and HLA in healthy donors. Notes on the study in general: The records held CMV serostatus as the only immune exposure information. Per a prior analysis, the majority of TCR beta V segments were productive roughly 90% or roughly 30% of the time.

What was sequenced was PBMCs. The rearrangement links TRBV28 to TRBJ2-5; TRBD2 matches at 8 bases. This clonotype originated in a female donor in good health and CMV-seropositive. The DNA of the CDR3 is TGTGCCAGCCAGCGGGAGAGTAGGGGGACCCAGTACTTC. Residues: CASQRESRGTQYF.